This T cell receptor beta chain was found in a study of post-analysis software for immune sequencing data. Study background: Recorded subtypes: relapsing-remitting, secondary progressive, progressive-relapsing; some patients unannotated.

Every TCR beta cDNA library bore unique molecular identifiers. TCRdb re-derived calls from the PCR reads in MiXCR, one entry per CDR3 protein. Among roughly 870,000 distinct CDR3 sequences listed, around 50% were seen once. As concerns this clonotype: The antigen remains unidentified.

Study-wide findings and caveats: Samples sharing a preparation batch grouped tightly together when assessed by F measure.

This receptor was identified in a girl under 18 with multiple sclerosis. Input material: blood.

In nucleotides, the CDR3 is TGCAGCGTTAGGCAGGGGGGATCCTACGAGCAGTACTTC. Translation gives CSVRQGGSYEQYF. The chain has TRBV29-1 and TRBJ2-7, with a tentative D call TRBD1 (7 bases). Germline assignment: CDR1 SQVTM and CDR2 ANQGSEA. There are 13 residues in the CDR3. V was cut by 5 bases and J by 1 base, with 12 bases left in between.